This is a list of T cell receptor beta chains from one sample in a study of Tregs in tolerant kidney transplant recipients. Method: immunoSEQ multiplex PCR; TCRdb's copy keeps in-frame clones and lacks some. The sample has around 50,000 clones; about 92% are singletons. Specimen: CD8+ T cells from blood (PBMCs), collected 12 months after the transplant. Receptor source: a human patient who received a combined kidney and bone marrow transplant. A subset of T cells may come from the graft donor. The CDR3 runs from the conserved cysteine through the conserved F or W. D genes are given only for firm matches. Not all rows give a size; the values are once, few, many and, for expanded clones, a class.

v_gene: TRBV5-1; d_gene: -; j_gene: TRBJ2-7; abundance: -; CDR3nt: TGCGCCAGCAGCGACCCCGGGGCCTACGAGCAGTACTTC; CDR3aa: CASSDPGAYEQYF
v_gene: TRBV7-9; d_gene: TRBD1; j_gene: TRBJ2-7; abundance: -; CDR3nt: TGTGCCAGCAGCTTGGACAGGGGGTTTACGTGGGAGCAGTACTTC; CDR3aa: CASSLDRGFTWEQYF
v_gene: TRBV2; d_gene: -; j_gene: TRBJ2-7; abundance: -; CDR3nt: TGTGCCAGCAGTGAGACAGACGAGCAGTACTTC; CDR3aa: CASSETDEQYF
v_gene: TRBV29-1; d_gene: TRBD2; j_gene: TRBJ2-2; abundance: -; CDR3nt: TGCAGCGTTGAAGCCCTGGGGGGGTCCACCGGGGAGCTGTTTTTT; CDR3aa: CSVEALGGSTGELFF
v_gene: TRBV5-6; d_gene: TRBD1; j_gene: TRBJ2-7; abundance: -; CDR3nt: TGTGCCAGCAGCTTGGTCCGGGACAGGGGGTATCACGAGCAGTACTTC; CDR3aa: CASSLVRDRGYHEQYF
v_gene: TRBV11-1; d_gene: TRBD2; j_gene: TRBJ2-7; abundance: -; CDR3nt: TGTGCCAGCAGCTGGGGACTAGCGGGGACCTACGAGCAGTACTTC; CDR3aa: CASSWGLAGTYEQYF
v_gene: TRBV6-5; d_gene: -; j_gene: TRBJ2-7; abundance: -; CDR3nt: TGTGCCAGCAGTTACTCACGGGGGTACGAGCAGTACTTC; CDR3aa: CASSYSRGYEQYF
v_gene: TRBV7-2; d_gene: -; j_gene: TRBJ1-1; abundance: once; CDR3nt: TGTGCCAGCACCTGGGGGCGACCGATGGAAGCTTTCTTT; CDR3aa: CASTWGRPMEAFF
v_gene: TRBV10-2; d_gene: -; j_gene: TRBJ2-4; abundance: -; CDR3nt: TGCGCCAGCAGTGAGTCCCTCGATGGTAGCATTCAGTACTTC; CDR3aa: CASSESLDGSIQYF
v_gene: TRBV7-9; d_gene: TRBD2; j_gene: TRBJ2-5; abundance: -; CDR3nt: TGTGCCAGCAGCCCCCCGCCGGGACTAGCGGGAGGGATTAACTTC; CDR3aa: CASSPPPGLAGGINF
v_gene: TRBV9; d_gene: -; j_gene: TRBJ2-2; abundance: -; CDR3nt: TGTGCCAGCAGCACCGACGGAGCGAACACCGGGGAGCTGTTTTTT; CDR3aa: CASSTDGANTGELFF
v_gene: TRBV15; d_gene: -; j_gene: TRBJ2-1; abundance: -; CDR3nt: TGTGCCACCAGCAGAGATATGGACAGCAAAAATGAGCAGTTCTTC; CDR3aa: CATSRDMDSKNEQFF
v_gene: TRBV11-3; d_gene: TRBD2; j_gene: TRBJ2-1; abundance: once; CDR3nt: TGTGCCAGCAGCTTCGAGCCGACTAGCGGGTTATCCTACAATGAGCAGTTCTTC; CDR3aa: CASSFEPTSGLSYNEQFF
v_gene: TRBV5-8; d_gene: TRBD1; j_gene: TRBJ1-6; abundance: -; CDR3nt: TGTGCCAGCAGCTTTGTAGGACAGGGATATTCACCCCTCCACTTT; CDR3aa: CASSFVGQGYSPLHF
v_gene: TRBV9; d_gene: -; j_gene: TRBJ2-5; abundance: -; CDR3nt: TGTGCCAGCAGCGCAGGACAGATACACTACCAAGAGACCCAGTACTTC; CDR3aa: CASSAGQIHYQETQYF
v_gene: TRBV11-2; d_gene: -; j_gene: TRBJ1-3; abundance: once; CDR3nt: TGTGCCAGCAGCTTAGGTCCCACAGGGATTGGCACCACCACCATATATTTT; CDR3aa: CASSLGPTGIGTTTIYF
v_gene: TRBV7-9; d_gene: TRBD2; j_gene: TRBJ2-5; abundance: -; CDR3nt: TGTGCCAGCAGACCCCCCTCTAGCGGGGCGGAGACCCAGTACTTC; CDR3aa: CASRPPSSGAETQYF
v_gene: TRBV7-2; d_gene: -; j_gene: TRBJ2-7; abundance: -; CDR3nt: TGTGCCAGCAGCCCGACGATCTTGGGAGCCTACGAGCAGTACTTC; CDR3aa: CASSPTILGAYEQYF
v_gene: TRBV19; d_gene: -; j_gene: TRBJ2-7; abundance: -; CDR3nt: TGTGCCAGTAGTATAGTCGGTTCCTACGAGCAGTACTTC; CDR3aa: CASSIVGSYEQYF
v_gene: TRBV13; d_gene: -; j_gene: TRBJ1-1; abundance: -; CDR3nt: TGTGCCAGCAGCCTAAACACTGAAGCTTTCTTT; CDR3aa: CASSLNTEAFF
v_gene: TRBV4-3; d_gene: -; j_gene: TRBJ2-7; abundance: -; CDR3nt: TGCGCCAGCAGCCAAGCCGGGAGCGAGCAGTACTTC; CDR3aa: CASSQAGSEQYF
v_gene: TRBV19; d_gene: TRBD2; j_gene: TRBJ2-3; abundance: -; CDR3nt: TGTGCCAGTAGTCCACTAGCGTACACAGATACGCAGTATTTT; CDR3aa: CASSPLAYTDTQYF
v_gene: TRBV27; d_gene: -; j_gene: TRBJ2-7; abundance: -; CDR3nt: TGTGCCAGCAGTGTAAAGGACTCATCCTACGAGCAGTACTTC; CDR3aa: CASSVKDSSYEQYF
v_gene: TRBV11-2; d_gene: TRBD2; j_gene: TRBJ2-3; abundance: once; CDR3nt: TGTGCCAGCAGCTTCCTAGCGGGGGGCACAGATACGCAGTATTTT; CDR3aa: CASSFLAGGTDTQYF
v_gene: TRBV15; d_gene: -; j_gene: TRBJ2-7; abundance: -; CDR3nt: TGTGCCACCAGCAGAGATACTGCCTACGAGCAGTACTTC; CDR3aa: CATSRDTAYEQYF
v_gene: TRBV11-2; d_gene: TRBD2; j_gene: TRBJ2-3; abundance: -; CDR3nt: TGTGCCAGCAGCTTACTCGTGGCGGGGGGGCCATCAGATACGCAGTATTTT; CDR3aa: CASSLLVAGGPSDTQYF
v_gene: TRBV5-6; d_gene: -; j_gene: TRBJ1-6; abundance: -; CDR3nt: TGTGCCAGCAGCTTTGGGCTGAGCTCCTATAATTCACCCCTCCACTTT; CDR3aa: CASSFGLSSYNSPLHF
v_gene: TRBV4-1; d_gene: -; j_gene: TRBJ1-6; abundance: -; CDR3nt: TGCGCCAGCAGCCCCGGGACAAGTTCTCCCCTCCACTTT; CDR3aa: CASSPGTSSPLHF
v_gene: TRBV28; d_gene: TRBD2; j_gene: TRBJ2-1; abundance: -; CDR3nt: TGTGCCAGCAACGCGCCGGGAGGGCCTAACGATGAGCAGTTCTTC; CDR3aa: CASNAPGGPNDEQFF
v_gene: TRBV2; d_gene: TRBD2; j_gene: TRBJ2-3; abundance: few; CDR3nt: TGTGCCAGCAGTGAGGTCATACGGGGGGGCACAGATACGCAGTATTTT; CDR3aa: CASSEVIRGGTDTQYF
v_gene: TRBV5-5; d_gene: TRBD1; j_gene: TRBJ2-1; abundance: -; CDR3nt: TGTGCCAGCAGCTTGCCCGGACAGGGGGCTACCTACAATGAGCAGTTCTTC; CDR3aa: CASSLPGQGATYNEQFF
v_gene: TRBV4-1; d_gene: -; j_gene: TRBJ2-7; abundance: -; CDR3nt: TGCGCCAGCAGCCAAGATGATTTAGAGGGTGAGCAGTACTTC; CDR3aa: CASSQDDLEGEQYF
v_gene: TRBV13; d_gene: -; j_gene: TRBJ2-7; abundance: few; CDR3nt: TGTGCCAGCAGCATCCGGGACGAGCAGTACTTC; CDR3aa: CASSIRDEQYF
v_gene: TRBV4-3; d_gene: -; j_gene: TRBJ2-5; abundance: -; CDR3nt: TGCGCCAGCAGCCGCTCTGGAGGGCTAGAGACCCAGTACTTC; CDR3aa: CASSRSGGLETQYF
v_gene: TRBV27; d_gene: -; j_gene: TRBJ2-3; abundance: -; CDR3nt: TGTGCCAGCAGTTTATCGTGGCCTCGTCAAGATACGCAGTATTTT; CDR3aa: CASSLSWPRQDTQYF
v_gene: TRBV7-9; d_gene: TRBD1; j_gene: TRBJ2-1; abundance: -; CDR3nt: TGTGCCAGCAGCCCAGACTACAGGGGGATTTCCTACAATGAGCAGTTCTTC; CDR3aa: CASSPDYRGISYNEQFF
v_gene: TRBV4-2; d_gene: -; j_gene: TRBJ2-1; abundance: -; CDR3nt: TGTGCCAGCAGCCAGCATATCGGCGGGGAACTCGTCGTTGAGCAGTTCTTC; CDR3aa: CASSQHIGGELVVEQFF
v_gene: TRBV7-6; d_gene: TRBD2; j_gene: TRBJ2-7; abundance: -; CDR3nt: TGTGCCAGCAGCATCCTAGCGGGAGGGCTCCCTCGGGAGCAGTACTTC; CDR3aa: CASSILAGGLPREQYF
v_gene: TRBV28; d_gene: TRBD1; j_gene: TRBJ2-1; abundance: -; CDR3nt: TGTGCCAGCAGTTGGGGACAGGACAATGAGCAGTTCTTC; CDR3aa: CASSWGQDNEQFF
v_gene: TRBV15; d_gene: TRBD1; j_gene: TRBJ1-2; abundance: -; CDR3nt: TGTGCCACCAGCAACGACAGGGTTCTAAGATATGGCTACACCTTC; CDR3aa: CATSNDRVLRYGYTF
v_gene: TRBV28; d_gene: TRBD1; j_gene: TRBJ2-5; abundance: -; CDR3nt: TGTGCCAGCAGTGAGACAGGGGAGGAGATCCAGTACTTC; CDR3aa: CASSETGEEIQYF